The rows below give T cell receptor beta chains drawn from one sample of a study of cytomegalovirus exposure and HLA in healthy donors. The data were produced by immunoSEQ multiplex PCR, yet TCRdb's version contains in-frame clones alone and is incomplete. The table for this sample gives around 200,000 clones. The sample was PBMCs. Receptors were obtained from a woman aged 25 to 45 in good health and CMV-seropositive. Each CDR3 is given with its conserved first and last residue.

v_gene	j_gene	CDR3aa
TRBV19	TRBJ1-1	CASSIRQVAFF
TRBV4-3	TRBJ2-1	CASSQDPSSYNEQFF
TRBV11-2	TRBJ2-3	CASSLVAGASTDTQYF
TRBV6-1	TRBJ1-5	CASSGTVGNQPQHF
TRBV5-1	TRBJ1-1	CASSLGGTPEAFF
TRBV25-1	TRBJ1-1	CASSVEGAETEAFF
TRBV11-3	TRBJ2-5	CASSRQGETQYF
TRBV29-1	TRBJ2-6	CSVTNRAGANVLTF
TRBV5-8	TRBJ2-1	CASSSSTSAGVWDEQFF
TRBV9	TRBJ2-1	CASSARLDPAYNEQFF
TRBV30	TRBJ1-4	CAWSPPGLGEKLFF
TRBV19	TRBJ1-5	CASSITGIINQPQHF
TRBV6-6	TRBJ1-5	CASSPAQDNQPQHF
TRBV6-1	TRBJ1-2	CASSELGGGKHNYGYTF
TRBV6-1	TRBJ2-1	CASSEPGQGYNEQFF
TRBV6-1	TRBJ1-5	CASSDGQPTNQPQHF
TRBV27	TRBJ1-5	CASSSGTARPQHF
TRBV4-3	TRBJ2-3	CASSQVRQSTDTQYF
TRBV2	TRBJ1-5	CASSDTISNQPQHF
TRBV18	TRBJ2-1	CASAPPGQSSYNEQFF
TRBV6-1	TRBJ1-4	CASSAGGTNEKLFF
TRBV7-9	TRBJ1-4	CASTRPGLPETNEKLFF
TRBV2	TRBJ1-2	CASRQGTGVSYGYTF
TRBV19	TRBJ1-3	CASRLSSGNTIYF
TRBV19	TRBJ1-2	CASRNDSYGYTF
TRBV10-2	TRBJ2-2	CASRTGAGELFF
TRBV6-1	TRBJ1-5	CASSAQGSLGNQPQHF
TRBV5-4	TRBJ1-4	CASSMRDREKLFF
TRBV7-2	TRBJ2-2	CASSLAGGPGELFF
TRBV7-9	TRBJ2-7	CASSRQGLAGAGEQYF
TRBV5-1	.	CASRNSYEQYF
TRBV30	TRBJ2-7	CAWEEQGQYEQYF
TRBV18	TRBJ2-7	CASSPVRGQGDSYEQYF
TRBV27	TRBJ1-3	CASSFGQPSSGNTIYF
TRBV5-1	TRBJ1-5	CASSLVTGVNQPQHF
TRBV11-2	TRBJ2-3	CASSRGRAGGPGTQYF
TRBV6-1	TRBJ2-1	CASKGQFSYNEQFF
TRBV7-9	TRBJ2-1	CASNPWTGDDYNEQFF
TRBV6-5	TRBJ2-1	CASSSQGYNEQFF
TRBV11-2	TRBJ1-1	CASSLGLRGLGTEAFF
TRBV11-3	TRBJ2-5	CASSLGSSGSRETQYF
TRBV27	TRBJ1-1	CASSRVDTGNTEAFF
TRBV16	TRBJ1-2	CASSQSGGGYTF
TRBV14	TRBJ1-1	CASSPLEGLGQGDTEAFF
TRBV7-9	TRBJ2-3	CASSLGTSGGADTQYF
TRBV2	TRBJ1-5	CASSSYRGGQPQHF
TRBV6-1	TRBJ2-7	CASSGPPVHGDRDSREQYF
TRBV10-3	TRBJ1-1	CAISESRGDGQAFF
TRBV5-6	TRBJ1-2	CASSPTPGQDNYGYTF
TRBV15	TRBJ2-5	CATSRIKPREQETQYF
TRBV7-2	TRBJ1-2	CASSLVWAEVYGYTF
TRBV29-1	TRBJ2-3	CSVEGWRGTDTQYF
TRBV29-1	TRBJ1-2	CSIRPGQGGYGYTF
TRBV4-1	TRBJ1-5	CASSQSQYQPQHF
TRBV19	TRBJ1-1	CAISTGARVGNTEAFF